Following are 7 T cell receptor beta chains from one sample sequenced in a study of blood T cells in healthy people across ages. The use of a sample-barcoded 5' primer and a J-beta primer mix characterized a second PCR of about 7 to 12 cycles. TCRdb reprocessed the 5' RACE reads with MiXCR, giving one entry per CDR3 protein. The data show about 760,000 distinct CDR3 sequences, 45% to 70% seen once. The sequencing sample was made of blood. Receptors originate from a man aged 40-49 years in good health.

V gene TRBV5-1 combines with J gene TRBJ2-2; D uncertain. The CDR3 runs to 15 residues. Germline lookup yields CDR1 SGHRS and CDR2 YFSETQ. Trimming cost V 0 bases and J 4 bases, with 10 bases left between them. Here the CDR3 reads CASSLALPATGELFF. In nucleotides, the CDR3 is TGCGCCAGCAGCTTGGCCCTCCCGGCCACCGGGGAGCTGTTTTTT.

V usage is TRBV27 and J usage is TRBJ1-5; D remains ambiguous. CDR1 and CDR2 from the germline V gene are MNHEY and SMNVEV (reference sequence). V lost 5 bases and J 3 bases, leaving 11 bases between the germline ends. The length of the CDR3 is 14 residues. The CDR3 spells CASSRAGSNQPQHF. Written as DNA, the CDR3 is TGTGCCAGCAGTAGAGCCGGGTCCAATCAGCCCCAGCATTTT.

This clonotype appeared a single time. The J gene is TRBJ1-2, the V gene TRBV20-1; 12 nucleotides line up with TRBD1. CDR1 DFQATT and CDR2 SNEGSKA come from the germline V gene (reference sequence). CDR3 length equals 15 residues. With 0 bases clipped from V and 7 bases from J, the junction kept 6 bases outside the gene matches. The CDR3 region has the DNA TGCAGTGCTAGAGATAGGGGACAGGGGGCCTCTGGCTACACCTTC. This encodes CSARDRGQGASGYTF.

This chain joins TRBV20-1 and TRBJ2-2; D gene unclear. Germline V gene data show CDR1 as DFQATT and CDR2 as SNEGSKA (reference sequence). V dropped 5 bases and J dropped 4 bases, with 11 bases sitting between them. The CDR3 consists of 13 residues. Written as DNA, the CDR3 is TGCAGTGCTCAGTCCGGGCGCACCGGGGAGCTGTTTTTT. Encoded protein: CSAQSGRTGELFF.

This chain uses TRBV7-2 with TRBJ2-4; perhaps TRBD1 as D (5 bases). The DNA end lines up better with TRBJ2-5; the J call may be wrong. This CDR3 has 15 residues. Germline assignment: CDR1 SGHTA and CDR2 FQGNSA. CDR3 protein: CASSRTGFAGETQYF. The CDR3 DNA sequence: TGTGCCAGCAGCCGCACCGGGTTTGCAGGGGAGACCCAGTACTTC.

This CDR3 is CASSPATSGRVNSYEQYF. The CDR3, as DNA: TGTGCCAGCAGTCCGGCGACTAGCGGGAGGGTTAACTCCTACGAGCAGTACTTC. The chain employs TRBV12-3 or TRBV12-4 and TRBJ2-5, with 14 positions matching TRBD2. The better agreement between TRBJ2-7 and the DNA end casts doubt on the J call. This CDR3 spans 18 amino acids.

This clonotype was found a few times. The chain links TRBV20-1 to TRBJ2-2; no clear D. V was clipped by 1 base and J by 3 bases, with 15 bases between them. Germline V gene lookup returns CDR1 DFQATT and CDR2 SNEGSKA (reference sequence). CDR3 length equals 16 residues. The CDR3 loop is CSARARKQYYTGELFF. Here the CDR3 DNA reads TGCAGTGCTAGAGCTCGAAAACAGTATTACACCGGGGAGCTGTTTTTT.